This T cell receptor (beta chain) was found in a study of T cell repertoires in cytomegalovirus infection. Looking at the study overall: It was the public TCR beta signatures that indicated both CMV infection and matching HLA type.

Remarks on this clonotype: Its matching antigen is unknown.

TCRdb passed the reads through MiXCR, listing each CDR3 protein once. The data hold approximately 590,000 distinct CDR3 sequences, with roughly 42% observed a single time. The V end was cut by 6 bases, the J end by 2 bases, with 20 bases between. The CDR3 contains 16 residues. Germline assignment: CDR1 MGHDK and CDR2 SYGVNS. The starting material was cultured PBMCs, obtained from culture after CMV antigen stimulation. This TCR derives from a human donor in good health (CMV status not recorded). Some clones in this sample may be carry-over from other donors' samples. The chain recombines TRBV25-1 with TRBJ2-7; tentative D call: TRBD2 (6 bases). The CDR3 sequence is CASSDPDGGPAYEQYF. The CDR3 nucleotides are TGTGCCAGCAGCGATCCGGACGGAGGGCCGGCCTACGAGCAGTACTTC.